The 5 T cell receptor beta chains below all came from one sample that was sequenced in a study of technical replicates of blood from a few donors. Repertoires were generated with immunoSEQ multiplex PCR, while TCRdb's copy carries only in-frame clones and drops some. Among about 83,000 clones, 90% to 95% were seen once, and the ten largest hold around 0.25%. Sequenced sample: T cells isolated from PBMCs. The receptors stem from a human donor in good health.

The chain combines TRBV4-2 with TRBJ1-1, with a weak D call TRBD1 (5 bases). The germline V and J ends were trimmed by 0 bases and 5 bases, with 7 bases remaining between them. The CDR3 has 13 residues. Germline V gene data show CDR1 as LGHNA and CDR2 as YNFKEQ. The CDR3 bases are TGTGCCAGCAGCCAAGATCGGGGGACTGAAGCTTTCTTT. It codes for CASSQDRGTEAFF.

This chain connects TRBV5-6 to TRBJ2-1, with D perhaps TRBD1 (8 bases). There are 14 residues in the CDR3. Looked up from germline, CDR1 is SGHDT and CDR2 is YYEEEE. Trimming left V 5 bases short and J 10 bases short, with 19 bases between. The CDR3 region is CASRQGQGGREQFF. In DNA form, the CDR3 reads TGTGCCAGCAGGCAAGGACAGGGAGGGCGGGAGCAGTTCTTC.

The CDR3 bases are TGTGCCAGTAGTATTGGGCGGGGTCCCTACGAGCAGTACTTC. Its protein product is CASSIGRGPYEQYF. The V and J genes are TRBV19 and TRBJ2-7, with a possible D match to TRBD2 (6 bases). V lost 3 bases to trimming and J lost 2 bases, with 11 bases between them. Germline CDR1 and CDR2: LNHDA and SQIVND (reference sequence). The length of the CDR3 is 14 residues.

V gene TRBV27 combines with J gene TRBJ2-7; 7 positions agree with TRBD1. Germline V CDR1 and CDR2: MNHEY, SMNVEV (reference sequence). The CDR3 covers 16 residues. V dropped 5 bases and J dropped 2; count of bases not matched to a gene: 12. The CDR3 region is CASSTLGQAGAYEQYF. CDR3 in DNA: TGTGCCAGCAGTACCCTAGGACAGGCCGGAGCCTACGAGCAGTACTTC.

The chain employs TRBV15 and TRBJ1-5, with D unclear. Germline V gene data show CDR1 as LNHNV and CDR2 as YYDKDF (reference sequence). V lost 0 bases and J 7 bases, leaving 7 bases between the germline ends. There are 13 residues in the CDR3. The CDR3 DNA is TGTGCCACCAGCAGAGATCGGGGACAGCCCCAGCATTTT. Translated, it gives CATSRDRGQPQHF.